A single sample gave rise to the 27 T cell receptor beta chains below, sequenced in a study of blood T cell repertoires in COVID-19. Generated by immunoSEQ multiplex PCR, the TCRdb table keeps only in-frame clones and is missing some. The sample consists of tens of thousands of clones, around 90% of them appearing once. The specimen sequenced was peripheral blood. The receptors here all came from a man over 45 with COVID-19, enrolled during active disease.

The genes are TRBV5-1 and TRBJ1-4, with unresolved D. CDR3 length: 12 amino acids. The germline gives CDR1 SGHRS, CDR2 YFSETQ. The V and J ends lost 4 bases and 8 bases respectively, with 9 bases between them. The CDR3 loop is CASSPYGEKLFF. CDR3 sequence (DNA): TGCGCCAGCAGCCCCTACGGGGAAAAACTGTTTTTT.

This sequence joins TRBV7-2 and TRBJ2-1, with a weak D call TRBD2 (6 bases). Germline CDR1 SGHTA, CDR2 FQGNSA. V was cut by 2 bases and J by 0 bases, with 14 bases left in between. The CDR3 has 17 residues. The CDR3 DNA sequence: TGTGCCAGCAGCTTACGGCGGGATCCTAGCTCCTACAATGAGCAGTTCTTC. Translated, it gives CASSLRRDPSSYNEQFF.

This chain uses TRBV30 with TRBJ1-2, with D tentatively TRBD1 (6 bases). The length of the CDR3 is 16 residues. CDR1 and CDR2 from the germline V gene are GTSNPN and SVGIG (reference sequence). Trimming removed 2 bases from V and 7 bases from J, with 23 bases in between. CDR3 DNA: TGTGCCTGGAGTTCCGGACCAGGGGCCCGAAGCGCTGGCTACACCTTC. Its protein is CAWSSGPGARSAGYTF.

The rearrangement links TRBV19 to TRBJ2-1; 12 bases are shared with TRBD2. The CDR3 contains 17 residues. The junction had 11 bases not matched to a gene; V was cut back by 7 bases and J by 4 bases. From germline, CDR1 is LNHDA and CDR2 SQIVND (reference sequence). The CDR3 spells CASITRLAGEDYNEQFF. DNA of the CDR3: TGTGCCAGTATTACGAGACTAGCGGGGGAGGATTACAATGAGCAGTTCTTC.

The J gene is TRBJ2-7, the V gene TRBV7-8; D is undetermined. The CDR3 is 14 amino acids. Germline assignment: CDR1 SGHVS and CDR2 FQNEAQ. Between the trimmed V and J ends, which lost 3 bases and 2 bases, there was a span of 11 bases. Here the CDR3 DNA reads TGTGCCAGCAGCTTGTTGGCACCAACCTACGAGCAGTACTTC. Translation gives CASSLLAPTYEQYF.

The genes are TRBV3-1 (or the pseudogene TRBV3-2) and TRBJ1-5, with 10 positions matching TRBD1. V dropped 8 bases and J dropped 6; count of bases not matched to a gene: 4. Germline V gene sequence: CDR1 LGHDT, CDR2 YNNKEL (reference sequence). The CDR3 spans 13 residues. The CDR3 spells CASGQGEGQPQHF. DNA of the CDR3: TGTGCCAGCGGACAGGGGGAGGGTCAGCCCCAGCATTTT.

This chain joins TRBV6-5 and TRBJ2-1; D is unresolved. V was trimmed by 8 bases and J by 4 bases, leaving 9 bases between them. The length of the CDR3 is 12 residues. Germline lookup yields CDR1 MNHEY and CDR2 SVGAGI. CDR3 amino acids: CASLLQYNEQFF. The CDR3 DNA sequence: TGTGCCAGCCTTCTCCAGTACAATGAGCAGTTCTTC.

The J gene is TRBJ1-3, the V gene TRBV5-4, with 7 bases matching TRBD1. The CDR3 runs to 16 residues. Trimming at V came to 4 bases and at J to 1 base, leaving 8 bases not matched to a gene. Germline V CDR1 and CDR2: SGHNT, YYREEE (reference sequence). The CDR3 region has the DNA TGTGCCAGCAGCGGGGGACAGTCCGCTTCTGGAAACACCATATATTTT. Translation: CASSGGQSASGNTIYF. The whole variable domain, remainder taken from reference TRBV5-4 and TRBJ1-3, is ETGVTQSPTHLIKTRGQQVTLRCSSQSGHNTVSWYQQALGQGPQFIFQYYREEENGRGNFPPRFSGLQFPNYSSELNVNALELDDSALYLCASSGGQSASGNTIYFGEGSWLTVV.

V is TRBV6-5 and J is TRBJ1-2; D may be TRBD1 (6 bases). V lost 6 bases and J 4 bases, leaving 15 bases between the germline ends. Germline V gene sequence: CDR1 MNHEY, CDR2 SVGAGI. The CDR3 loop spans 14 amino acids. The CDR3 DNA reads as TGTGCCAGCAGCCCGCCAGGACAGACCTATGGCTACACCTTC. Amino acids: CASSPPGQTYGYTF.

The J gene is TRBJ1-2, the V gene TRBV7-6; tentative D call: TRBD1 (5 bases). Germline lookup yields CDR1 SGHVS and CDR2 FNYEAQ. The germline V and J ends were trimmed by 3 bases and 6 bases, with 17 bases remaining between them. The CDR3 covers 15 residues. The CDR3 sequence: CASSFKGTTGDGYTF. In DNA form, the CDR3 reads TGTGCCAGCAGCTTTAAGGGAACAACGGGGGATGGCTACACCTTC.

CDR3 residues: CASRGTVYEQYF. For the CDR3, the DNA is TGTGCCAGCAGAGGGACAGTCTACGAGCAGTACTTC. The genes are TRBV11-2 and TRBJ2-7; the match to TRBD1 covers 7 bases. The germline CDR1 and CDR2 sequences are SGHAT and FQNNGV. The CDR3 is made up of 12 amino acids. With 6 bases clipped from V and 3 bases from J, the junction kept 2 bases outside the gene matches.

This rearrangement joins TRBV3-1 (or the pseudogene TRBV3-2) to TRBJ1-4; D remains unclear. Trimming removed 2 bases from V and 1 base from J, with 8 bases in between. The germline V gene has CDR1 LGHDT and CDR2 YNNKEL (reference sequence). The CDR3 loop spans 15 amino acids. The CDR3, as DNA: TGTGCCAGCAGCCAAAAAAGCGTAACTAATGAAAAACTGTTTTTT. Translated, it gives CASSQKSVTNEKLFF.

This chain uses TRBV7-8 with TRBJ2-2; no clear D gene. Trimming removed 5 bases from V and 6 bases from J, with 16 bases in between. From germline, CDR1 is SGHVS and CDR2 FQNEAQ. The CDR3 runs 15 residues. CDR3 in amino acids: CASSRPSQVAGELFF. The CDR3 DNA reads as TGTGCCAGCAGCCGACCTTCCCAGGTAGCCGGGGAGCTGTTTTTT.

The chain recombines TRBV6-6 with TRBJ1-5; 9 bases agree with TRBD1. V trimming: 6 bases; J trimming: 2 bases; junction bases outside the gene matches: 2. Germline CDR1 reads MNHNY; CDR2 reads SVGAGI (reference sequence). The CDR3 contains 14 residues. The CDR3 reads CASRGQGGNQPQHF. CDR3 nucleotides: TGTGCCAGCAGGGGACAGGGTGGCAATCAGCCCCAGCATTTT.

This sequence joins TRBV28 and TRBJ1-2; D is uncertain. This CDR3 has 16 amino acids. V lost 3 bases and J 0 bases, leaving 14 bases between the germline ends. Looked up from germline, CDR1 is MDHEN and CDR2 is SYDVKM. DNA for the CDR3: TGTGCCAGCAGTTTCCGGCGGAGCATCGCTAACTATGGCTACACCTTC. It is translated as CASSFRRSIANYGYTF.

This chain joins TRBV5-5 and TRBJ2-7, with 12 bases aligning to TRBD2. J gave up 1 base and V 2 bases, and 7 bases lay outside the gene matches. Germline CDR1 SGHKS, CDR2 YYEKEE (reference sequence). The CDR3 has 17 residues. The CDR3 here is CASSLSSGGVRSYEQYF. CDR3 bases: TGTGCCAGCAGCTTATCTAGCGGGGGGGTTAGATCCTACGAGCAGTACTTC.

V usage is TRBV5-4 and J usage is TRBJ1-2; the D gene is possibly TRBD1 (5 bases). CDR1 is SGHNT and CDR2 is YYREEE in the germline V gene (reference sequence). Between the trimmed V and J ends, which lost 0 bases and 4 bases, there was a span of 10 bases. This CDR3 region has 14 residues. The CDR3 spells CASSLDRSSYGYTF. The CDR3 DNA reads TGTGCCAGCAGCTTGGACAGGTCCAGCTATGGCTACACCTTC.

The J gene is TRBJ1-5, the V gene TRBV6-5, with D possibly being TRBD1 (5 bases). Germline V lookup: CDR1 MNHEY, CDR2 SVGAGI. The CDR3 runs to 15 residues. V was shortened by 2 bases and J by 3 bases, with 11 bases between the two germline ends. CDR3 amino acids: CASSYPDIYNQPQHF. The CDR3 region has the DNA TGTGCCAGCAGTTACCCGGACATTTACAATCAGCCCCAGCATTTT.

This clone was picked up one time. The CDR3 sequence: CASSFEGAGYNEQFF. The CDR3 DNA is TGTGCCAGCAGCTTTGAGGGGGCGGGCTACAATGAGCAGTTCTTC. The chain is built from TRBV7-3 and TRBJ2-1; 7 bases line up with TRBD1. The CDR3 sequence is 15 residues long. From germline, CDR1 is SGHTA and CDR2 FQGTGA. Trimming took 3 bases from V and 3 from J; bases not matched to a gene: 5.

V is TRBV6-5 and J is TRBJ2-7; D ambiguous. The V end was cut by 7 bases, the J end by 1 base, with 8 bases between. Per germline, CDR1 MNHEY and CDR2 SVGAGI. This CDR3 comprises 12 residues. CDR3 sequence: CASNHRSYEQYF. The CDR3 bases are TGTGCCAGCAACCACAGATCCTACGAGCAGTACTTC.

The chain couples TRBV6-5 to TRBJ1-6; D possibly corresponds to TRBD1 (5 bases). Per germline, CDR1 MNHEY and CDR2 SVGAGI. V shed 6 bases and J shed 7 bases, with 16 bases lying between them. There are 15 residues in the CDR3. The CDR3 protein is CASRVNRDSNSPLHF. CDR3 in DNA: TGTGCCAGCAGAGTGAACCGGGACTCAAATTCACCCCTCCACTTT.

This chain connects TRBV30 to TRBJ1-1; D is uncertain. The length of the CDR3 is 14 residues. Between the trimmed V and J ends, which lost 0 bases and 0 bases, there was a span of 8 bases. CDR1 and CDR2 (germline): GTSNPN, SVGIG (reference sequence). For the CDR3, the DNA is TGTGCCTGGAGTGTTGGCCCCATGAACACTGAAGCTTTCTTT. Its translation is CAWSVGPMNTEAFF.

The rearrangement uses TRBV19 and TRBJ1-1; D might be TRBD1 (5 bases). This CDR3 is built from 15 residues. Germline V gene sequence: CDR1 LNHDA, CDR2 SQIVND (reference sequence). With 1 base removed from V and 0 bases from J, the gap between germline ends came to 9 bases. CDR3 sequence (DNA): TGTGCCAGTAGTATAGTTGGGGCCATGAACACTGAAGCTTTCTTT. Protein product: CASSIVGAMNTEAFF.

The chain uses TRBV6-1 and TRBJ1-2; D is perhaps TRBD1 (6 bases). V lost 1 base to trimming and J lost 4 bases, with 10 bases between them. Germline V gene sequence: CDR1 MNHNS, CDR2 SASEGT. This CDR3 region has 14 residues. The CDR3: CASSEEGRGYGYTF. Here the CDR3 DNA reads TGTGCCAGCAGTGAAGAAGGCAGGGGCTATGGCTACACCTTC.

The sample holds a few counts of this clone. V is TRBV19 and J is TRBJ1-1; D is perhaps TRBD1 (5 bases). The germline V and J ends were trimmed by 6 bases and 5 bases, with 10 bases remaining between them. The CDR3 covers 12 residues. Germline loops: CDR1 LNHDA, CDR2 SQIVND (reference sequence). The CDR3 DNA follows: TGTGCCAGTAGGGGGCCGGCTACTGAAGCTTTCTTT. Protein sequence: CASRGPATEAFF.

A word on this clone: One end of the junction fails to match germline, which may point to a read error. The CDR3 coding sequence is TGTGCTAGCAGCGGCACAGGACAGGGGAACACCGGGGAGCTGTTTTTT. Encoded protein: CASSGTGQGNTGELFF. This rearrangement joins TRBV7-7 to TRBJ2-2; 8 nucleotides match TRBD1. The CDR3 has 16 amino acids. Germline-derived CDR1 and CDR2 are SSHAT and FNYEAQ (reference sequence).

The rearrangement links TRBV29-1 to TRBJ1-1; 7 bases are a match to TRBD1. The J segment lost 0 bases and the V segment lost 4 bases, leaving 2 bases of the junction unmatched. The CDR3 length is 13 residues. Germline CDR1 reads SQVTM; CDR2 reads ANQGSEA. CDR3 in amino acids: CSVVGQLNTEAFF. CDR3 sequence (DNA): TGCAGCGTTGTGGGACAGCTGAACACTGAAGCTTTCTTT.